The 18 T cell receptor beta chains reported below all come from one sample, sequenced in a study of immune heterogeneity within non-small cell lung tumors. TCR beta CDR3 was amplified by multiplex PCR, first round around 9 cycles, 32 V and 13 J primers. TCRdb reprocessed the multiplex PCR reads via MiXCR and lists one record per CDR3 protein. The table has roughly 2,800 distinct CDR3 sequences, 35% to 50% seen once. As template, the study used bulk tumor genomic DNA at roughly 550 ng per sample. Doctors removed several biopsies from each primary tumor during surgery, keeping them far apart. Patients with untreated, newly diagnosed non-small cell lung cancer underwent curative surgery. The sequenced material came from lung tumor tissue. Receptor source: a woman aged 55-75 years with non-small cell lung cancer.

This clonotype has just one count. The chain recombines TRBV27 with TRBJ2-5; the D gene could be TRBD1 or TRBD2 (5 bases each). The CDR3 contains 15 residues. Trimming cost V 5 bases and J 0 bases, with 13 bases left between them. Per germline, CDR1 MNHEY and CDR2 SMNVEV (reference sequence). This CDR3 reads CASSTGTTDQETQYF. In nucleotides, the CDR3 is TGTGCCAGCAGTACCGGGACCACCGACCAAGAGACCCAGTACTTC.

By sample fraction, this clonotype is large. J is TRBJ2-7 and V is TRBV7-6, with 11 nucleotides matching TRBD2. Germline V lookup: CDR1 SGHVS, CDR2 FNYEAQ. The junction had 5 bases not matched to a gene; V was cut back by 4 bases and J by 6 bases. The CDR3 spans 14 residues. As DNA, the CDR3 is TGTGCCAGCAGCTCGATACTAGCGGGAGTCGAGCAGTACTTC. This sequence encodes CASSSILAGVEQYF. Combining the CDR3 with reference TRBV7-6 and TRBJ2-7 gives the whole variable domain GAGVSQSPRYKVTKRGQDVALRCDPISGHVSLYWYRQALGQGPEFLTYFNYEAQQDKSGLPNDRFSAERPEGSISTLTIQRTEQRDSAMYRCASSSILAGVEQYFGPGTRLTVT.

This clonotype was seen a handful of times. Here the CDR3 reads CASSPRGLAYEQYF. The CDR3 region has the DNA TGTGCCAGCAGCCCGAGGGGGCTAGCCTACGAGCAGTACTTC. This chain connects TRBV7-6 to TRBJ2-7; 7 bases line up with TRBD1. The germline V gene has CDR1 SGHVS and CDR2 FNYEAQ. The J segment lost 2 bases and the V segment lost 5 bases, leaving 6 bases of the junction unmatched. The CDR3 has 14 residues.

This clonotype was seen a handful of times. J is TRBJ1-6 and V is TRBV4-2; D remains unclear. Trimming pared 0 bases from V and 4 bases from J, leaving 7 bases between. CDR3 length: 15 amino acids. Germline CDR1 is LGHNA and CDR2 is YNFKEQ. CDR3 sequence reads: CASSQELDYNSPLHF. CDR3 bases: TGTGCCAGCAGCCAAGAACTAGATTATAATTCACCCCTCCACTTT.

The sample holds a few counts of this clonotype. The chain is built from TRBV19 and TRBJ2-7; D is possibly TRBD1 (6 bases). Trimming took 6 bases from V and 6 from J, leaving 15 bases between them. The CDR3 has 13 amino acids. The germline V gene has CDR1 LNHDA and CDR2 SQIVND (reference sequence). CDR3 nucleotide sequence: TGTGCCAGTAGCTCCGGGACACCTCTCGAGCAGTACTTC. Amino acid sequence: CASSSGTPLEQYF.

This clonotype is judged large. This chain uses TRBV5-1 with TRBJ2-2; 7 positions agree with TRBD2. Trimming took 4 bases from V and 7 from J; bases not matched to a gene: 7. Germline CDR1 and CDR2: SGHRS and YFSETQ. The CDR3 spans 14 residues. In nucleotides, the CDR3 is TGCGCCAGCAGCCCACACGGCGGGGGCGGGGAGCTGTTTTTT. The encoded protein is CASSPHGGGGELFF.

V usage is TRBV19 and J usage is TRBJ2-7; D not resolved. V was trimmed by 3 bases and J by 4 bases, leaving 10 bases between them. The CDR3 covers 13 residues. CDR1 and CDR2 (germline): LNHDA, SQIVND (reference sequence). The CDR3 spells CASSMGIRYEQYF. CDR3 in DNA: TGTGCCAGTAGTATGGGTATAAGGTACGAGCAGTACTTC.

This clonotype was observed a few times. The chain's CDR3 is CASSPGDRALPSLNTEAFF. The CDR3 DNA reads as TGTGCCAGCAGTCCGGGGGACAGGGCGCTTCCATCCCTGAACACTGAAGCTTTCTTT. The rearrangement joins TRBV28 to TRBJ1-1, with 9 bases fitting TRBD1. Trimming removed 5 bases from V and 0 bases from J; junction bases left unmatched: 16. Germline V gene data show CDR1 as MDHEN and CDR2 as SYDVKM. This CDR3 spans 19 amino acids.

This rearrangement joins TRBV20-1 to TRBJ2-7, with a weak D call TRBD1 (5 bases). Trimming cost V 6 bases and J 2 bases, with 11 bases left between them. This CDR3 comprises 12 residues. CDR1 DFQATT and CDR2 SNEGSKA come from the germline V gene (reference sequence). In nucleotides, the CDR3 is TGCAGTGCCGGGCCAGGGCCCTACGAGCAGTACTTC. Encoded protein: CSAGPGPYEQYF.

This clonotype was seen a few times. V is TRBV28 and J is TRBJ1-2; TRBD1 matches at 7 bases. Per the germline V gene, CDR1 is MDHEN and CDR2 is SYDVKM. Trimming removed 8 bases from V and 3 bases from J; junction bases left unmatched: 6. CDR3 length: 13 residues. In DNA, the CDR3 is TGTGCCAGCTTATATACAGGGGACTATGGCTACACCTTC. This encodes CASLYTGDYGYTF.

The chain is built from TRBV12-3 or TRBV12-4 and TRBJ1-1, with TRBD1 as a possible D gene (5 bases). V lost 1 base and J 7 bases, leaving 16 bases between the germline ends. The CDR3 extends over 15 amino acids. The CDR3 is CASSLVVGVGSEAFF. The CDR3 bases are TGTGCCAGCAGTTTAGTGGTAGGGGTAGGAAGTGAAGCTTTCTTT.

The chain recombines TRBV12-3 or TRBV12-4 with TRBJ2-7; TRBD1 matches at 9 bases. Trimming removed 4 bases from V and 4 bases from J; junction bases left unmatched: 5. This CDR3 region has 14 residues. CDR3 sequence reads: CASSSDRGAYEQYF. CDR3 in DNA: TGTGCCAGCAGTTCGGACAGGGGAGCGTACGAGCAGTACTTC.

This clonotype was observed a few times. The chain has TRBV12-3 or TRBV12-4 and TRBJ1-6; 9 nucleotides agree with TRBD1. The CDR3 is made up of 14 amino acids. The V and J ends lost 4 bases and 9 bases, in that order; junction bases with no gene match: 4. CDR3 sequence reads: CASSSGTGPSPLHF. The CDR3 nucleotides read TGTGCCAGCAGTTCCGGGACAGGGCCTTCACCCCTCCACTTT.

This clonotype was seen a few times. The chain links TRBV20-1 to TRBJ1-2; D ambiguous. CDR3 length equals 12 residues. V lost 1 base and J 5 bases, leaving 8 bases between the germline ends. Germline-derived CDR1 and CDR2 are DFQATT and SNEGSKA (reference sequence). The CDR3 protein is CSARAQPYGYTF. The CDR3 DNA reads as TGCAGTGCTAGAGCCCAACCATATGGCTACACCTTC.

This rearrangement joins TRBV30 to TRBJ2-1; D not certain. Per germline, CDR1 GTSNPN and CDR2 SVGIG (reference sequence). Trimming took 1 base from V and 8 from J, leaving 6 bases between them. CDR3 length: 11 residues. The CDR3 region is CAWSEVHEQFF. In DNA, the CDR3 is TGTGCCTGGAGTGAAGTACATGAGCAGTTCTTC. The entire variable domain, with the rest obtained from reference TRBV30 and TRBJ2-1, is as follows: SQTIHQWPATLVQPVGSPLSLECTVEGTSNPNLYWYRQAAGRGLQLLFYSVGIGQISSEVPQNLSASRPQDRQFILSSKKLLLSDSGFYLCAWSEVHEQFFGPGTRLTVL.

This rearrangement joins TRBV6-1 to TRBJ1-3, with TRBD1 identical over 8 bases. The length of the CDR3 is 16 residues. Germline CDR1 MNHNS, CDR2 SASEGT. V trimming: 6 bases; J trimming: 3 bases; junction bases outside the gene matches: 10. The CDR3 DNA follows: TGTGCCAGCAGCCTCAACCCCACAGGGGGTGGAAACACCATATATTTT. This encodes CASSLNPTGGGNTIYF.

There are a few counts of this clonotype. The rearrangement links TRBV27 to TRBJ1-1; the match to TRBD1 covers 9 bases. Per germline, CDR1 MNHEY and CDR2 SMNVEV (reference sequence). The CDR3 runs 15 residues. V trimming: 5 bases; J trimming: 11 bases; junction bases outside the gene matches: 15. The CDR3 nucleotides read TGTGCCAGCAGTCCTTCCGGGACAGGGTATAGAGATGCTTTCTTT. This sequence encodes CASSPSGTGYRDAFF.

The V gene is TRBV19, the J gene TRBJ2-3; D unclear. The CDR3 is 12 amino acids. Germline loops: CDR1 LNHDA, CDR2 SQIVND (reference sequence). Trimming took 6 bases from V and 6 from J, leaving 10 bases between them. The CDR3 region has the DNA TGTGCCAGTAGAGAGAGAAAGGATACGCAGTATTTT. This sequence encodes CASRERKDTQYF.